This T cell receptor (beta chain) came from a study of response to subunit inactivated influenza vaccine. Overall study results and limits: Seasonal influenza vaccination, on each occasion, was suggested by the authors to recruit few new T cells.

TCRdb processed the RT-PCR reads anew with MiXCR; each CDR3 protein has one entry. The sample carries hundreds of thousands of distinct CDR3 sequences, 13% to 15% recorded once. Details on this clonotype: What it recognizes is unknown.

Germline CDR1 reads DFQATT; CDR2 reads SNEGSKA (reference sequence). Losses at the gene ends were 6 bases for V and 1 base for J; bases not matched to a gene: 8. The CDR3 loop spans 14 amino acids. The clonotype originates from a man in his fifties or sixties who received an inactivated influenza vaccine. The chain has TRBV20-1 and TRBJ2-5, with 7 bases matching TRBD1. Sequencing was performed on PBMCs from blood, taken around 15 days before vaccination. The CDR3 spells CSAGRAGGQETQYF. The CDR3 DNA sequence: TGCAGTGCCGGTCGGGCAGGGGGCCAAGAGACCCAGTACTTC.